Shown below are 5 T cell receptor beta chains from a single sample sequenced in a study of blood T cell repertoires in COVID-19. This table comes from immunoSEQ multiplex PCR, and its TCRdb copy is limited to in-frame clones, with some not included. The data hold roughly 330,000 clones, with about nine tenths observed a single time. Material for sequencing was peripheral blood. The origin of the receptors is a man under 40 with COVID-19, enrolled during active disease.

In this sample, this clone turned up once. The V gene is TRBV27, the J gene TRBJ2-1, with TRBD1 matching over 12 bases. The CDR3 sequence is 19 residues long. V lost 2 bases, J lost 8 bases, and 16 bases stayed unmatched. The germline gives CDR1 MNHEY, CDR2 SMNVEV (reference sequence). CDR3 coding DNA: TGTGCCAGCAGTTTAGCTTATTTCTCCGGGACAGGGGGCGTCTATGAGCAGTTCTTC. This translates into CASSLAYFSGTGGVYEQFF.

The chain employs TRBV7-8 and TRBJ2-7; unclear D gene. The CDR3 totals 14 residues. The ends were cut back, 5 bases at V and 0 bases at J, with 11 bases in the middle. From germline, CDR1 is SGHVS and CDR2 FQNEAQ. Here the CDR3 DNA reads TGTGCCAGCAGCCGAGAGAGTAGCTCCTACGAGCAGTACTTC. Its protein is CASSRESSSYEQYF. The full variable domain, with the rest looked up from reference TRBV7-8 and TRBJ2-7, is GAGVSQSPRYKVAKRGQDVALRCDPISGHVSLFWYQQALGQGPEFLTYFQNEAQLDKSGLPSDRFFAERPEGSVSTLKIQRTQQEDSAVYLCASSRESSSYEQYFGPGTRLTVT.

The rearrangement uses TRBV28 and TRBJ2-7; 8 positions match TRBD2. The germline V gene has CDR1 MDHEN and CDR2 SYDVKM. V trimming: 5 bases; J trimming: 3 bases; junction bases outside the gene matches: 6. CDR3 length: 14 residues. The CDR3 sequence is CASSPSGGHYEQYF. The CDR3 nucleotides are TGTGCCAGCAGTCCGTCGGGGGGGCACTACGAGCAGTACTTC.

This clone was seen more than once but under ten times. V and J are TRBV30 and TRBJ1-1, with D possibly matching TRBD1 (5 bases). Germline V gives CDR1 GTSNPN, CDR2 SVGIG (reference sequence). Trimming pared 5 bases from V and 3 bases from J, leaving 13 bases between. CDR3 length equals 13 residues. In DNA, the CDR3 is TGTGCCTGGGGCCGGGACTTAGACACTGAAGCTTTCTTT. Its translation is CAWGRDLDTEAFF.

This chain uses TRBV11-2 with TRBJ2-3, with a tentative D call TRBD1 (5 bases). This CDR3 has 19 amino acids. Germline lookup yields CDR1 SGHAT and CDR2 FQNNGV. Trimming pared 0 bases from V and 0 bases from J, leaving 19 bases between. The CDR3 spells CASSLDQWAGRSSTDTQYF. The CDR3 region has the DNA TGTGCCAGCAGCTTAGATCAATGGGCAGGGCGTTCTAGCACAGATACGCAGTATTTT.